The 24 T cell receptor beta chains listed next were all sequenced from one sample in a study of beta chain features in type 1 diabetes. Reverse transcription of all isolated RNA meant that expressed TCRB transcripts were sequenced. Profiled with immunoSEQ multiplex PCR; TCRdb holds only in-frame clones, not every one. The data show 300,000 to 450,000 clones, with 10% to 15% seen just once and 0.017% held by the top ten. Material for sequencing was naive CD4+ T cells from blood. Every receptor here comes from a man aged 18 to 35 in good health.

The chain recombines TRBV28 with TRBJ1-2, with 8 bases that match TRBD1. Germline CDR1 MDHEN, CDR2 SYDVKM. The CDR3 spans 14 residues. V was clipped by 6 bases and J by 10 bases; unmatched bases: 13. The CDR3 nucleotides are TGTGCCAGCAGCCCTAGGACAGGGAAGAGGGACTACACCTTC. Translation: CASSPRTGKRDYTF.

The chain is built from TRBV7-2 and TRBJ2-7; D is perhaps TRBD1 (5 bases). This CDR3 contains 13 residues. V dropped 4 bases and J dropped 3 bases, with 10 bases sitting between them. From germline, CDR1 is SGHTA and CDR2 FQGNSA. The chain's CDR3 is CASSSREFYEQYF. The CDR3 bases are TGTGCCAGCAGCTCCAGGGAATTCTACGAGCAGTACTTC.

V usage is TRBV6-4 and J usage is TRBJ2-3; D may be TRBD2 (6 bases). CDR3 length equals 15 residues. Looked up from germline, CDR1 is MRHNA and CDR2 is SNTAGT. V lost 2 bases and J lost 1, with 10 bases in between. DNA for the CDR3: TGTGCCAGCAGTGACGGAGGGGCGGGCACAGATACGCAGTATTTT. It yields the protein CASSDGGAGTDTQYF.

The V and J genes are TRBV15 and TRBJ1-1, with a tentative D call TRBD1 (5 bases). The CDR3 extends over 12 amino acids. V was cut by 2 bases and J by 11 bases, with 12 bases left in between. Germline assignment: CDR1 LNHNV and CDR2 YYDKDF (reference sequence). CDR3 amino acids: CATSRLPGKAFF. CDR3 DNA: TGTGCCACCAGCAGACTTCCAGGGAAGGCTTTCTTT.

The chain carries TRBV30 and TRBJ2-7; a possible D gene is TRBD1 (5 bases). This CDR3 is 13 amino acids long. Between the trimmed V and J ends, which lost 0 bases and 2 bases, there was a span of 8 bases. The germline V gene has CDR1 GTSNPN and CDR2 SVGIG (reference sequence). The CDR3, as DNA: TGTGCCTGGAGTGTAGGACATACCTACGAGCAGTACTTC. Translation gives CAWSVGHTYEQYF.

The chain joins TRBV13 to TRBJ2-7; 10 nucleotides align to TRBD1. Trimming took 6 bases from V and 5 from J; bases not matched to a gene: 10. The CDR3 loop spans 15 amino acids. Germline CDR1 reads PRHDT; CDR2 reads FYEKMQ (reference sequence). The CDR3 spells CASRLGQGLIHEQYF. In DNA form, the CDR3 reads TGTGCCAGCAGACTGGGACAGGGGCTCATCCACGAGCAGTACTTC.

This clone was seen a handful of times. The chain is built from TRBV30 and TRBJ1-2; weak D call: TRBD1 (6 bases). Germline CDR1 GTSNPN, CDR2 SVGIG (reference sequence). The CDR3 totals 13 residues. V shed 4 bases and J shed 0 bases, with 9 bases lying between them. The CDR3 sequence is CAWTPGANYGYTF. Here the CDR3 DNA reads TGTGCCTGGACTCCAGGGGCTAACTATGGCTACACCTTC.

This clone was picked up a small number of times. V usage is TRBV9 and J usage is TRBJ2-5; D is unresolved. The CDR3 is made up of 13 amino acids. The ends were cut back, 1 base at V and 5 bases at J, with 9 bases in the middle. Germline V CDR1 and CDR2: SGDLS, YYNGEE. The CDR3 region is CASSVTSRETQYF. The CDR3 nucleotides are TGTGCCAGCAGCGTAACCTCGCGGGAGACCCAGTACTTC.

This clone has only a few counts. V gene TRBV9 combines with J gene TRBJ2-2, with D possibly TRBD1 on 5 matching bases. V was shortened by 0 bases and J by 4 bases, with 7 bases between the two germline ends. Germline assignment: CDR1 SGDLS and CDR2 YYNGEE. There are 14 residues in the CDR3. The CDR3 here is CASSVDQGTGELFF. CDR3 nucleotides: TGTGCCAGCAGCGTAGACCAGGGCACCGGGGAGCTGTTTTTT. Together with reference TRBV9 and TRBJ2-2, the CDR3 gives the full variable domain: DSGVTQTPKHLITATGQRVTLRCSPRSGDLSVYWYQQSLDQGLQFLIQYYNGEERAKGNILERFSAQQFPDLHSELNLSSLELGDSALYFCASSVDQGTGELFFGEGSRLTVL.

This chain's CDR3 is CASSRGTSGVGETQYF. The CDR3, as DNA: TGTGCCAGTAGTAGGGGGACTAGCGGAGTGGGAGAGACCCAGTACTTC. The V and J genes are TRBV19 and TRBJ2-5; 11 bases line up with TRBD2. The germline V gene encodes CDR1 LNHDA and CDR2 SQIVND (reference sequence). This CDR3 is 16 amino acids long. After removal of 4 bases from V and 4 bases from J, the junction contained 8 bases not matched to a gene. Full variable domain (outside the CDR3, taken from reference TRBV19 and TRBJ2-5): DGGITQSPKYLFRKEGQNVTLSCEQNLNHDAMYWYRQDPGQGLRLIYYSQIVNDFQKGDIAEGYSVSREKKESFPLTVTSAQKNPTAFYLCASSRGTSGVGETQYFGPGTRLLVL.

The chain employs TRBV20-1 and TRBJ2-7; unclear D gene. The CDR3 loop spans 11 amino acids. V was clipped by 6 bases and J by 6 bases, with 12 bases between them. CDR1 and CDR2 from the germline V gene are DFQATT and SNEGSKA (reference sequence). CDR3 in amino acids: CSAATPLEQYF. For the CDR3, the DNA is TGCAGTGCGGCGACACCGCTCGAGCAGTACTTC.

The chain employs TRBV28 and TRBJ1-1; D remains ambiguous. Germline-derived CDR1 and CDR2 are MDHEN and SYDVKM. The ends were cut back, 1 base at V and 0 bases at J, with 6 bases in the middle. The CDR3 length is 14 residues. This chain's CDR3 is CASSLSLMNTEAFF. DNA for the CDR3: TGTGCCAGCAGTTTATCTCTTATGAACACTGAAGCTTTCTTT.

This clone was seen a handful of times. The V and J genes are TRBV4-3 and TRBJ2-5, with TRBD1 matching over 9 bases. The CDR3 consists of 15 residues. Germline loops: CDR1 LGHNA, CDR2 YSLEER. V gave up 4 bases and J gave up 7 bases; unmatched junction bases: 10. In nucleotides, the CDR3 is TGCGCCAGCAGCCCAGGGACAGGGACCTTGCGGACCCAGTACTTC. Translated, it gives CASSPGTGTLRTQYF.

The chain has TRBV10-3 and TRBJ2-3, with D perhaps TRBD2 (6 bases). V was trimmed by 7 bases and J by 2 bases, leaving 13 bases between them. The CDR3 consists of 14 residues. Germline-derived CDR1 and CDR2 are ENHRY and SYGVKD. The CDR3 nucleotides are TGTGCCATCACCGTAGCGGACCTCACAGATACGCAGTATTTT. Its translation is CAITVADLTDTQYF.

Note on this clone: The sample contains more than one DNA sequence encoding this CDR3. The V call is TRBV27, the J call TRBJ2-5, with D maybe TRBD1 (6 bases). V lost 1 base and J lost 2, with 8 bases in between. The germline CDR1 and CDR2 sequences are MNHEY and SMNVEV (reference sequence). CDR3 length: 14 residues. As DNA, the CDR3 is TGTGCCAGCAGTTTATGGGGGCCTCAAGAGACCCAGTACTTC. Amino acids: CASSLWGPQETQYF.

The chain recombines TRBV5-1 with TRBJ2-1; TRBD2 matches 9 bases. Germline assignment: CDR1 SGHRS and CDR2 YFSETQ. The CDR3 loop spans 13 amino acids. Trimming cost V 0 bases and J 10 bases; bases outside gene matches: 2. CDR3 coding DNA: TGCGCCAGCAGCTTGGAACTAGCGGGCGAGCAGTTCTTC. It translates to CASSLELAGEQFF.

This clone was seen a few times. The chain couples TRBV5-4 to TRBJ2-5; the match to TRBD2 covers 10 bases. With V trimmed by 4 bases and J by 4 bases, 13 bases remained unmatched. Germline V gene lookup returns CDR1 SGHNT and CDR2 YYREEE (reference sequence). CDR3 length equals 17 residues. The CDR3 loop reads CASSPGSGGARGETQYF. In nucleotides, the CDR3 is TGTGCCAGCAGCCCAGGGAGCGGGGGGGCGAGGGGAGAGACCCAGTACTTC.

The sample holds a few counts of this clone. The chain is built from TRBV7-6 and TRBJ2-1; a possible D gene is TRBD2 (6 bases). The CDR3 is 17 residues long. From germline, CDR1 is SGHVS and CDR2 FNYEAQ. Trimming removed 1 base from V and 1 base from J, with 14 bases in between. The CDR3 nucleotides read TGTGCCAGCAGCTTAGAGGCTTCTAGCGTTTCCTACAATGAGCAGTTCTTC. This gives the protein CASSLEASSVSYNEQFF.

This clone was found a few times. V is TRBV19 and J is TRBJ2-1, with D perhaps TRBD2 (5 bases). V lost 0 bases and J lost 11, with 11 bases in between. Germline V gene sequence: CDR1 LNHDA, CDR2 SQIVND (reference sequence). The CDR3 spans 13 residues. CDR3 nucleotides: TGTGCCAGTAGTATAGATCGGGGAGCCAAGCAGTTCTTC. It yields the protein CASSIDRGAKQFF.

The J gene is TRBJ2-1, the V gene TRBV4-3; weak D call: TRBD2 (7 bases). Trimming pared 1 base from V and 2 bases from J, leaving 15 bases between. Germline V lookup: CDR1 LGHNA, CDR2 YSLEER. The CDR3 has 17 amino acids. The CDR3 loop is CASSQGGGGPPYNEQFF. The DNA for the CDR3 is TGCGCCAGCAGCCAAGGGGGGGGCGGACCACCCTACAATGAGCAGTTCTTC.

The chain carries TRBV28 and TRBJ2-5; D is perhaps TRBD2 (5 bases). Germline values: CDR1 MDHEN, CDR2 SYDVKM. There are 14 residues in the CDR3. Trimming left V 3 bases short and J 5 bases short, with 13 bases between. The CDR3 region is CASSFLRRVETQYF. The DNA of the CDR3 is TGTGCCAGCAGTTTCTTGCGGCGGGTGGAGACCCAGTACTTC. Full variable domain (remainder filled in from reference TRBV28 and TRBJ2-5): DVKVTQSSRYLVKRTGEKVFLECVQDMDHENMFWYRQDPGLGLRLIYFSYDVKMKEKGDIPEGYSVSREKKERFSLILESASTNQTSMYLCASSFLRRVETQYFGPGTRLLVL.

This sequence joins TRBV30 and TRBJ1-1; weak D call: TRBD1 (5 bases). The germline V and J ends were trimmed by 4 bases and 1 base, with 10 bases remaining between them. CDR1 is GTSNPN and CDR2 is SVGIG in the germline V gene (reference sequence). CDR3 size: 13 residues. CDR3 DNA: TGTGCCTGGATGGGGGGACCGAACACTGAAGCTTTCTTT. Residues: CAWMGGPNTEAFF.

This clone was detected only a few times. The V call is TRBV19, the J call TRBJ2-3; 13 nucleotides match TRBD2. CDR1 and CDR2 (germline): LNHDA, SQIVND (reference sequence). This CDR3 has 18 amino acids. Trimming cost V 5 bases and J 0 bases; bases outside gene matches: 8. CDR3 bases: TGTGCCAGTAGTCCAGGACTAGCGGGAGCGGGGAGCACAGATACGCAGTATTTT. Its translation: CASSPGLAGAGSTDTQYF.

This clone was seen a handful of times. The genes are TRBV18 and TRBJ1-5; possible D gene TRBD1, 5 bases. The CDR3 runs to 15 residues. Trimming stripped 6 bases from V and 5 bases from J, with 17 bases between. Per the germline V gene, CDR1 is KGHSH and CDR2 is LQKENI. The CDR3 DNA reads TGTGCCAGCTCCCAGGGCATAGGAAGAGATCAGCCCCAGCATTTT. Translated, it gives CASSQGIGRDQPQHF.